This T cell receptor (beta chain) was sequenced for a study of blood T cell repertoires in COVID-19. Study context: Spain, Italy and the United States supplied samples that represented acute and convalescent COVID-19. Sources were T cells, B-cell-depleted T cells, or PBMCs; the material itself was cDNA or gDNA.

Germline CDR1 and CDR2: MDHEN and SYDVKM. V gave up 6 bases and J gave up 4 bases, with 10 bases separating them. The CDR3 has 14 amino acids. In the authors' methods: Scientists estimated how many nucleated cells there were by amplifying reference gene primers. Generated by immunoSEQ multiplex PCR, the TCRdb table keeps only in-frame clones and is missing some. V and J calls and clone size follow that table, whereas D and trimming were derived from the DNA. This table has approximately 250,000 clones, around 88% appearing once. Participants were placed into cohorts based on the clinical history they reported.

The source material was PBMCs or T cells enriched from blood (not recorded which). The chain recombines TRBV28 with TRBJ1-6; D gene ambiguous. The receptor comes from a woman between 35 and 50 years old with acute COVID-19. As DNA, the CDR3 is TGTGCCAGCAGGAGGGAGGCGTATAATTCACCCCTCCACTTT. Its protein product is CASRREAYNSPLHF.